Listed below are T cell receptor beta chains from one sample, sequenced in a study of shared clonotypes between healthy human individuals. Assay: immunoSEQ multiplex PCR; the TCRdb copy retains only in-frame clones and omits some. The sample carries 450,000 to 550,000 clones, 79% recorded once. The specimen was PBMCs. Receptor source: a woman aged 40 to 50 in good health. Some clones in this sample may be carry-over from other donors' samples. The CDR3 runs from the conserved cysteine through the conserved F or W. Each record gives: D gene, V gene, J gene, CDR3 length, clone size, CDR3 DNA, CDR3 protein. A D gene is named only where the DNA matches it firmly. Size tells how often a clone was seen (once, few, many) or the class of an expanded clone, and some rows leave it out.

.	TRBV7-2	TRBJ2-1	17	.	TGTGCCAGCAGCTTAGGACGGACTCAATGGGGGTACAATGAGCAGTTCTTC	CASSLGRTQWGYNEQFF
TRBD2	TRBV10-2	TRBJ2-1	16	.	TGCGCCAGCAGGGGAAGGGAGACTAGCGGCTTCAATGAGCAGTTCTTC	CASRGRETSGFNEQFF
.	TRBV19	TRBJ2-2	15	.	TGTGCCAGTAGTATAGGTCAGACTAACACCGGGGAGCTGTTTTTT	CASSIGQTNTGELFF
TRBD1	TRBV19	TRBJ1-4	14	few	TGTGCCAGTAGTCCGGGACAGGGCACGGAAAAACTGTTTTTT	CASSPGQGTEKLFF
TRBD1	TRBV19	TRBJ2-7	14	.	TGTGCCAGTACCCTGCGGACAGGGGGGTACGAGCAGTACTTC	CASTLRTGGYEQYF
.	TRBV27	TRBJ2-4	15	.	TGTGCCAGCAGTTCCACAGGTCTGGCCAAAAACATTCAGTACTTC	CASSSTGLAKNIQYF
TRBD2	TRBV5-4	TRBJ2-1	17	.	TGTGCCAGCAGCTTGGATGCGGGAGTGTTTAGTAGAAATGAGCAGTTCTTC	CASSLDAGVFSRNEQFF
.	TRBV28	TRBJ1-2	13	.	TGTGCCAGCAGTTTATGGGGGCCCTATGGCTACACCTTC	CASSLWGPYGYTF
TRBD1	TRBV30	TRBJ2-1	14	.	TGTGCCTGGAGGCAGGGGGCTAATTACAATGAGCAGTTCTTC	CAWRQGANYNEQFF
TRBD1	TRBV7-9	TRBJ1-6	15	.	TGTGCCAGCAGCGACCGGACAGGGTTAAGCCTCCCCCTCCACTTT	CASSDRTGLSLPLHF
.	TRBV5-4	TRBJ1-4	12	.	TGTGCCAGCAGCTTGTATCGTGAAAAACTGTTTTTT	CASSLYREKLFF
TRBD1	TRBV7-9	TRBJ2-3	15	.	TGTGCCAGCAGCTCGATCGGGACAGGGGGTCGTACGCAGTATTTT	CASSSIGTGGRTQYF
TRBD1	TRBV5-4	TRBJ1-1	20	.	TGTGCCAGCAGTCCGTACTCACCCGGGACAGTCTACCTACTGAACACTGAAGCTTTCTTT	CASSPYSPGTVYLLNTEAFF
TRBD1	TRBV10-3	TRBJ2-7	12	once	TGTGCCATCAACGGACAGGGCTACGAGCAGTACTTC	CAINGQGYEQYF
TRBD2	TRBV29-1	TRBJ2-3	14	.	TGCAGCGTCGGACTAGCGGGACCCACAGATACGCAGTATTTT	CSVGLAGPTDTQYF
.	TRBV7-8	TRBJ2-7	17	.	TGTGCCAGCAGCTCCGCCTTCCCGGGACGGCCGAATTGGGAGCAGTACTTC	CASSSAFPGRPNWEQYF
TRBD2	TRBV5-1	TRBJ2-3	16	.	TGCGCCAGCAGCTTGGTAACAGCGGGGGCCACAGATACGCAGTATTTT	CASSLVTAGATDTQYF
TRBD2	TRBV6-1	TRBJ2-3	15	.	TGTGCCAGCAGTGATATGGGACTAGCGATAGATACGCAGTATTTT	CASSDMGLAIDTQYF
TRBD1	TRBV19	TRBJ2-1	17	few	TGTGCCAGTAGTGCGTTGACAGGGTACCGCTCCTACAATGAGCAGTTCTTC	CASSALTGYRSYNEQFF
.	TRBV5-5	TRBJ2-7	13	.	TGTGCCAGCAGCTTGGTCCCGGAATACGAGCAGTACTTC	CASSLVPEYEQYF
TRBD1	TRBV18	TRBJ1-3	18	.	TGTGCCAGCTCACCACTGTCCCGGGACAGGGGCCCTGGAAACACCATATATTTT	CASSPLSRDRGPGNTIYF
.	TRBV5-4	TRBJ2-5	14	few	TGTGCCAGCAGCCAAGGACAGCCAGACGAGACCCAGTACTTC	CASSQGQPDETQYF
.	TRBV11-2	TRBJ1-3	15	few	TGTGCCAGCAGCTTAGATCGCGGGTCTGGAAACACCATATATTTT	CASSLDRGSGNTIYF
TRBD1	TRBV6-4	TRBJ1-1	15	.	TGTGCCAGCAGGAGGGACAGGGAGTTGAACACTGAAGCTTTCTTT	CASRRDRELNTEAFF
.	TRBV4-2	TRBJ2-3	15	few	TGTGCCAGCAGCCGGGGGCTTAGCGGCACAGATACGCAGTATTTT	CASSRGLSGTDTQYF
TRBD1	TRBV4-1	TRBJ2-2	15	.	TGCGCCAGCAGCCATTGGACAGGGAAGGCCGGGGAGCTGTTTTTT	CASSHWTGKAGELFF
.	TRBV6-6	TRBJ1-1	13	few	TGTGCCAGCACCCCTACAGCTCTCACTGAAGCTTTCTTT	CASTPTALTEAFF
.	TRBV7-3	TRBJ2-1	14	.	TGTGCCAGCAGCTTGGAGCCGACCTACAATGAGCAGTTCTTC	CASSLEPTYNEQFF
.	TRBV30	TRBJ2-6	12	.	TGTGCCTGGAGCACGGGAGCCAACGTCCTGACTTTC	CAWSTGANVLTF
TRBD2	TRBV19	TRBJ2-1	15	.	TGTGCCAGTAGTCCCAGGGATAGCGGGAGGCTTGAGCAGTTCTTC	CASSPRDSGRLEQFF
.	TRBV7-9	TRBJ2-5	16	.	TGTGCCAGCAGCGCCCAGGGGGGTCTTCAAAAGGAGACCCAGTACTTC	CASSAQGGLQKETQYF
TRBD1	TRBV2	TRBJ2-7	15	.	TGTGCCAGCAGGAGGACAGGGATTAGCTCCTACGAGCAGTACTTC	CASRRTGISSYEQYF
.	TRBV6-5	TRBJ2-1	15	.	TGTGCCAGCAGTTACTACCGACGCCCCGGGGATGAGCAGTTCTTC	CASSYYRRPGDEQFF
.	TRBV6-1	TRBJ2-5	13	.	TGTGCCAGCAGGCCCCCAGGCTTCGAGACCCAGTACTTC	CASRPPGFETQYF
TRBD1	TRBV19	TRBJ1-5	16	.	TGTGCCAGTAGTACTCAACAGGGGGCGGGCAATCAGCCCCAGCATTTT	CASSTQQGAGNQPQHF
.	TRBV5-6	TRBJ2-2	14	.	TGTGCCAGCAGCCCGGGACCGAACACCGGGGAGCTGTTTTTT	CASSPGPNTGELFF
TRBD2	TRBV10-3	TRBJ2-2	16	.	TGTGCCATCATGGGCCTAGCGGGAGGGGAGACCGGGGAGCTGTTTTTT	CAIMGLAGGETGELFF
.	TRBV28	TRBJ2-1	13	.	TGTGCCAGCAGTCCGGGGACCGTCAATGAGCAGTTCTTC	CASSPGTVNEQFF
TRBD2	TRBV5-1	TRBJ2-5	14	once	TGCGCCAGCAGCCCAACTAGCGCCCAAGAGACCCAGTACTTC	CASSPTSAQETQYF
TRBD1	TRBV28	TRBJ1-2	15	.	TGTGCCAGCAGTCTGTCGGACAGGACTGGCTATGGCTACACCTTC	CASSLSDRTGYGYTF
.	TRBV6-6	TRBJ2-7	14	.	TGTGCCAGCAGAAATAGCGGCTACGAGCCCTTCTCCTACTTC	CASRNSGYEPFSYF
TRBD1	TRBV18	TRBJ1-5	14	many	TGTGCCAGCTCACTACGGGACAGCCATCCGGCCCAGCATTTT	CASSLRDSHPAQHF
TRBD2	TRBV11-2	TRBJ2-3	16	.	TGTGCCAGCAGCTTAGGGGCGGGAGGCTTCACAGATACGCAGTATTTT	CASSLGAGGFTDTQYF
.	TRBV7-9	TRBJ2-7	14	.	TGTGCCAGCAGCTTATCCGGACAATCCTACGAGCAGTACTTC	CASSLSGQSYEQYF
.	TRBV29-1	TRBJ1-4	14	.	TGCAGCGTTGCCGGTCGGGGGCGGGTAGAAAAACTGTTTTTT	CSVAGRGRVEKLFF
TRBD2	TRBV5-3	TRBJ2-7	16	many	TGTGCCAGAAGCTTGACTAGCGGGAGGGCTTCCTACGAGCAGTACTTC	CARSLTSGRASYEQYF
TRBD1	TRBV30	TRBJ2-6	14	.	TGTGCCTGGATGACAGGGGTCGGGGCCAACGTCCTGACTTTC	CAWMTGVGANVLTF
.	TRBV7-2	TRBJ2-7	14	.	TGTGCCAGCAGCTTAATGGGAACCTACTACGAGCAGTACTTC	CASSLMGTYYEQYF
.	TRBV7-8	TRBJ2-7	14	.	TGTGCCAGCAGCTTAGTCGAGTCGGACTACGAGCAGTACTTC	CASSLVESDYEQYF
.	TRBV2	TRBJ1-5	11	many	TGTGCCAGCAGTGAAAGGGATTTCCAGCATTTT	CASSERDFQHF